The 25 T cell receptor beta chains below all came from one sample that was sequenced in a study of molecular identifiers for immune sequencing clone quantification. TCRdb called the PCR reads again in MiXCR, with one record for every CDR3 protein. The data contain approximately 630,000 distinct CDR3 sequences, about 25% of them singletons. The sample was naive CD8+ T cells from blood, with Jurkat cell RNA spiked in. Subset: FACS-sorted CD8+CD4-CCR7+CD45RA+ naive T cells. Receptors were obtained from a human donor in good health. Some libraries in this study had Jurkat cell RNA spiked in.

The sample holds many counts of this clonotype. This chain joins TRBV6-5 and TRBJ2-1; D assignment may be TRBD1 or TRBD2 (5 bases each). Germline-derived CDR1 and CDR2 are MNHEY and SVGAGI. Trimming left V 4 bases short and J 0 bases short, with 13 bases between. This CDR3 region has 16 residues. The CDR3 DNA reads TGTGCCAGCAGTTCAGCTCCAGGGAGCTCCTACAATGAGCAGTTCTTC. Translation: CASSSAPGSSYNEQFF.

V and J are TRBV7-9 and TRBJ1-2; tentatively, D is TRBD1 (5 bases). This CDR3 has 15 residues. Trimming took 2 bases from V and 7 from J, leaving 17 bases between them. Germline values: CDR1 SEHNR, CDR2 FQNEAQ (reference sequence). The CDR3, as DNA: TGTGCCAGCAGCTTAACCGGGACGGCGAGGAGTGGCTACACCTTC. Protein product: CASSLTGTARSGYTF.

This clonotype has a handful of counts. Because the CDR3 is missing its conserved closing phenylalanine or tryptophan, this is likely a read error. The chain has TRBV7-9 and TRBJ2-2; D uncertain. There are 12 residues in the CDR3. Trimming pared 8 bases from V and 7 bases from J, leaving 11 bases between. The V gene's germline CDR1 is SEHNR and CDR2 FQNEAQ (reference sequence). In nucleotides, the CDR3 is TGTGCCAGCCTTGGCAATGGCGGGGAGCTGTTTTCT. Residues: CASLGNGGELFS.

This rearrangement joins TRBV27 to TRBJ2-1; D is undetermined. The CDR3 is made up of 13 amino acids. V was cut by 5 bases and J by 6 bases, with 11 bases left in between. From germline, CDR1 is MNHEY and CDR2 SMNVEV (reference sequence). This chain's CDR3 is CASSPGPVNEQFF. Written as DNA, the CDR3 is TGTGCCAGCAGTCCCGGACCTGTCAATGAGCAGTTCTTC.

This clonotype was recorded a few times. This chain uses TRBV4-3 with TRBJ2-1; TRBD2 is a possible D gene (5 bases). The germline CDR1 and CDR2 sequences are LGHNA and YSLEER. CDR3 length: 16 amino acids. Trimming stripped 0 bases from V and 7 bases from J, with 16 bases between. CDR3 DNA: TGCGCCAGCAGCCAAGATCGAGGCCCCCGAGGGAATGAGCAGTTCTTC. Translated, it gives CASSQDRGPRGNEQFF.

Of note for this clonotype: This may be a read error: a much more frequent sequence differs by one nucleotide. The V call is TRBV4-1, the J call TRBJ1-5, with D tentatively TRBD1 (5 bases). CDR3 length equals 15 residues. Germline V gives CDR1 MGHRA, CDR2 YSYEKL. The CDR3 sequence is CASRQDRGANQPQHF. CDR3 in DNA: TGCGCCAGCCGCCAAGATCGTGGGGCAAATCAGCCCCAGCATTTT.

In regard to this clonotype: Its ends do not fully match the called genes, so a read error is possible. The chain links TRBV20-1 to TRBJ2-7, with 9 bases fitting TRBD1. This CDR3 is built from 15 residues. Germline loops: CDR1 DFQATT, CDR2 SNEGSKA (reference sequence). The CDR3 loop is CSAPKPGQGNYAQYF. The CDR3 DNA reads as TGCAGTGCCCCAAAACCGGGACAGGGAAACTACGCGCAGTACTTC.

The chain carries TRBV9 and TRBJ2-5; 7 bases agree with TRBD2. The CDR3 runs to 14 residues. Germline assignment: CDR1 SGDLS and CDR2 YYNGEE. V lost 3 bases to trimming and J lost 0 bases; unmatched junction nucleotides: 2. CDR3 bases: TGTGCCAGCAGCGGGGGGGGAAACCAAGAGACCCAGTACTTC. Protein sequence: CASSGGGNQETQYF.

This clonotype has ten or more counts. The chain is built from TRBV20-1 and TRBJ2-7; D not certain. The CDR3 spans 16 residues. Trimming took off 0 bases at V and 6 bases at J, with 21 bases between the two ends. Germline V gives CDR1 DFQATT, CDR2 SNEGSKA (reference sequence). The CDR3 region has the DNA TGCAGTGCTAGAGATCTCTCCCGGGCCCGGGTGGTCGAGCAGTACTTC. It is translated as CSARDLSRARVVEQYF.

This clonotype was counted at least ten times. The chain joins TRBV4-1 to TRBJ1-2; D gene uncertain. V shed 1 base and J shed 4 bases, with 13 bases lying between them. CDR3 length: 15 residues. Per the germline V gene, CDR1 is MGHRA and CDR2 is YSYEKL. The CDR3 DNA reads TGCGCCAGCAGCCAAGGGTCTCCGTCGAGCTATGGCTACACCTTC. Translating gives CASSQGSPSSYGYTF.

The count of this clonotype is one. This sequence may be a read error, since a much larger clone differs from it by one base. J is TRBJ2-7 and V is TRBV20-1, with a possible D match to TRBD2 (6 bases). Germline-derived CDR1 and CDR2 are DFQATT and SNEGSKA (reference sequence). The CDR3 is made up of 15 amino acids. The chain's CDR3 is CGAREVGGITYEQYF. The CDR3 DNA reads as TGCGGTGCTAGAGAGGTAGGCGGGATTACCTACGAGCAGTACTTC.

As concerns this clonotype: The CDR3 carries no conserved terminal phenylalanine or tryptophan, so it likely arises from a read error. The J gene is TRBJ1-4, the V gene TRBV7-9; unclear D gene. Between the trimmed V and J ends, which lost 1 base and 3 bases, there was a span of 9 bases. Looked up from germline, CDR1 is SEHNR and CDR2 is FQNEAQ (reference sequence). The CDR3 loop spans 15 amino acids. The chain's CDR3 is CASSLGVSPNEKLFS. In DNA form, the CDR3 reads TGTGCCAGCAGCTTAGGCGTCAGCCCTAATGAAAAACTGTTTTCT.

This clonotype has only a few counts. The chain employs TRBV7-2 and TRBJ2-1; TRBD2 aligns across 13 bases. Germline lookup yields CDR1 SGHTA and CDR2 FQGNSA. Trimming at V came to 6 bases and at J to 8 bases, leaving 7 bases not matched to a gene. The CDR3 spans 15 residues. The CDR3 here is CASRSTSGGGYEQFF. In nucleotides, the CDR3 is TGTGCCAGCAGATCCACTAGCGGGGGGGGATATGAGCAGTTCTTC.

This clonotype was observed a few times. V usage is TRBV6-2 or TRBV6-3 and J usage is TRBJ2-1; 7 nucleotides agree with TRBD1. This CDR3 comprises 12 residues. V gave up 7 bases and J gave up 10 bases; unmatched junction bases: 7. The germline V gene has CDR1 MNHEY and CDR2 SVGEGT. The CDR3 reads CASKIGGDEQFF. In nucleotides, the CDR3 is TGTGCCAGCAAAATAGGGGGCGACGAGCAGTTCTTC.

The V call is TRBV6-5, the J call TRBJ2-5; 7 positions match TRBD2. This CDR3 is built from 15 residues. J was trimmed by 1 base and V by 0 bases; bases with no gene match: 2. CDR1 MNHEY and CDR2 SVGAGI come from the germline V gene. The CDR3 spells CASSYSASGQETQYF. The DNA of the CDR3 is TGTGCCAGCAGTTACTCCGCTAGCGGCCAAGAGACCCAGTACTTC.

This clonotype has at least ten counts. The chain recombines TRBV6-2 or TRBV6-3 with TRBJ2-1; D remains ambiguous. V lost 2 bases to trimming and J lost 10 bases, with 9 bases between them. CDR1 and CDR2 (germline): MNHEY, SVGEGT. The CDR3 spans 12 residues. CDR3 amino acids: CASSYGVEEQFF. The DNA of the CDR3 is TGTGCCAGCAGTTACGGGGTGGAGGAGCAGTTCTTC.

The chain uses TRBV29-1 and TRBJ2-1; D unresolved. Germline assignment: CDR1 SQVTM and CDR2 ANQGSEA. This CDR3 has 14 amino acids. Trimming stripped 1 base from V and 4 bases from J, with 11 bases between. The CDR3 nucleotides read TGCAGCGTTGAAGTCTCGCTAAATTACAATGAGCAGTTCTTC. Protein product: CSVEVSLNYNEQFF.

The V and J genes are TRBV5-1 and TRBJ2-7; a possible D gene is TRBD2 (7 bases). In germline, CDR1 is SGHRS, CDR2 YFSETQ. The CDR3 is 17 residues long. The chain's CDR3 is CPRSVEGGGLSYYEQYF. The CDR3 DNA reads TGCCCCCGCAGCGTTGAGGGGGGGGGCCTCTCATACTACGAGCAGTACTTC.

The CDR3 nucleotides read TGCAGCGCACAGGGTGCACTGGATTCTGGAAACACCATATATTTT. Its translation is CSAQGALDSGNTIYF. The chain couples TRBV29-1 to TRBJ1-3; D is perhaps TRBD1 (6 bases). Trimming cost V 7 bases and J 1 base, with 17 bases left between them. Germline CDR1 reads SQVTM; CDR2 reads ANQGSEA. The CDR3 is made up of 15 amino acids. Combining the CDR3 with reference TRBV29-1 and TRBJ1-3 gives the whole variable domain SAVISQKPSRDICQRGTSLTIQCQVDSQVTMMFWYRQQPGQSLTLIATANQGSEATYESGFVIDKFPISRPNLTFSTLTVSNMSPEDSSIYLCSAQGALDSGNTIYFGEGSWLTVV.

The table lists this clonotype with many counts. CDR3 residues: CASSYEGGEQYF. DNA for the CDR3: TGCGCCAGCAGCTATGAGGGGGGGGAGCAGTACTTC. The chain is built from TRBV4-1 and TRBJ2-7; D possibly corresponds to TRBD2 (7 bases). From germline, CDR1 is MGHRA and CDR2 YSYEKL. This CDR3 comprises 12 residues. V was cut by 5 bases and J by 7 bases, with 12 bases left in between.

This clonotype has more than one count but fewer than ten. The CDR3 region has the DNA TGCGCCAGCGCCGGACAGGGACTTTCCGGCTACACCTTC. This codes for CASAGQGLSGYTF. The V gene is TRBV4-1, the J gene TRBJ1-2; 8 positions match TRBD1. The CDR3 runs 13 residues. In germline, CDR1 is MGHRA, CDR2 YSYEKL. V dropped 8 bases and J dropped 8; count of bases not matched to a gene: 10.

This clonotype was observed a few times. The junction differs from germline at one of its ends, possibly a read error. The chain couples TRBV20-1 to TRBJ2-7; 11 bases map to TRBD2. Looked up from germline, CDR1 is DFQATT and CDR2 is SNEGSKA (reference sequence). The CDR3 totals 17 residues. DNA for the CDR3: TGCAGTGCTAGAGGACCCCTCCCTAGCGGGAGGCCGTACGAGCAGCACTTC. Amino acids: CSARGPLPSGRPYEQHF.

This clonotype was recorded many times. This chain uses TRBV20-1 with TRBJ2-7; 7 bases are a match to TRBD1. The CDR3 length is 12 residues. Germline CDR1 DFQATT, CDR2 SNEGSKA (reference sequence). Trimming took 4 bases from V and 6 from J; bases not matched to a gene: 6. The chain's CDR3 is CSATGTATEQYF. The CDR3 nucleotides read TGCAGTGCTACCGGGACAGCAACCGAGCAGTACTTC.

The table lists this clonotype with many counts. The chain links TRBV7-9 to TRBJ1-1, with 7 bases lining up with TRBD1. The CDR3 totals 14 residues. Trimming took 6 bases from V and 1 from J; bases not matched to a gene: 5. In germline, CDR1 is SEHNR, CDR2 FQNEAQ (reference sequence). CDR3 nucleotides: TGTGCCAGCAGTCCGGGACAGACGAACACTGAAGCTTTCTTT. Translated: CASSPGQTNTEAFF.

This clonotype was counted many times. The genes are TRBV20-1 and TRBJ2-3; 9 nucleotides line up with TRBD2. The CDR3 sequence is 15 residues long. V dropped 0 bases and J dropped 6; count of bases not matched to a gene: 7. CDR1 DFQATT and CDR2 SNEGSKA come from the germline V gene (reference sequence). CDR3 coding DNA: TGCAGTGCTAGAGAAATGGGACTAGCAAGCGATACGCAGTATTTT. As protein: CSAREMGLASDTQYF.